The next 17 T cell receptor beta chains were all read from a single sample in a study of blood T cell repertoires in COVID-19. Sequenced by immunoSEQ multiplex PCR; TCRdb stores in-frame clones only, minus some. The data hold fewer than 350,000 clones, with 75% to 90% observed a single time. The sample taken for sequencing was peripheral blood. The receptor source for this set is a woman aged 70-85 years with COVID-19, enrolled during active disease.

The chain combines TRBV5-1 with TRBJ2-3, with D perhaps matching TRBD1 (6 bases). This CDR3 contains 13 residues. Germline V gives CDR1 SGHRS, CDR2 YFSETQ. The ends were cut back, 3 bases at V and 4 bases at J, with 9 bases in the middle. Here the CDR3 reads CASSWGQADTQYF. Here the CDR3 DNA reads TGCGCCAGCAGCTGGGGGCAGGCAGATACGCAGTATTTT.

The rearrangement uses TRBV7-2 and TRBJ1-2, with 12 bases identical to TRBD1. Germline lookup yields CDR1 SGHTA and CDR2 FQGNSA. CDR3 length: 17 residues. The V gene end was trimmed by 2 bases and the J gene end by 4 bases; junction bases not matched to a gene: 8. CDR3 bases: TGTGCCAGCAGCTTATTGGGACAGGGGGCACCGAGCTATGGCTACACCTTC. This sequence encodes CASSLLGQGAPSYGYTF. The full variable domain, in which reference TRBV7-2 and TRBJ1-2 provide the parts outside the CDR3, is GAGVSQSPSNKVTEKGKDVELRCDPISGHTALYWYRQSLGQGLEFLIYFQGNSAPDKSGLPSDRFSAERTGGSVSTLTIQRTQQEDSAVYLCASSLLGQGAPSYGYTFGSGTRLTVV.

This chain connects TRBV9 to TRBJ2-3; D perhaps matches TRBD2 (5 bases). The length of the CDR3 is 16 residues. Trimming left V 0 bases short and J 0 bases short, with 11 bases between. Germline-derived CDR1 and CDR2 are SGDLS and YYNGEE. Here the CDR3 DNA reads TGTGCCAGCAGCGTAGAGGCGGGCCCTAGCACAGATACGCAGTATTTT. Its translation is CASSVEAGPSTDTQYF.

The CDR3 here is CASSRQGGAGAGELFF. The CDR3 DNA is TGTGCCAGCAGCCGACAGGGGGGGGCCGGGGCCGGGGAGCTGTTTTTT. The J gene is TRBJ2-2, the V gene TRBV27; TRBD1 matches at 9 bases. V trimming: 6 bases; J trimming: 6 bases; junction bases outside the gene matches: 11. The CDR3 runs to 16 residues. The germline V gene has CDR1 MNHEY and CDR2 SMNVEV (reference sequence).

The V call is TRBV18, the J call TRBJ1-1, with 10 bases aligning to TRBD1. Germline CDR1 and CDR2: KGHSH and LQKENI. The CDR3 sequence is 15 residues long. After removal of 6 bases from V and 5 bases from J, the junction contained 9 bases not matched to a gene. The CDR3, as DNA: TGTGCCAGCTCTCAAAGTGGACAGGGGGGAACTGAAGCTTTCTTT. Translated: CASSQSGQGGTEAFF.

The CDR3 DNA follows: TGTGCCAGCAGTGATTGGACAGGGGAGACTGAAGCTTTCTTT. Translation gives CASSDWTGETEAFF. The chain has TRBV6-1 and TRBJ1-1; 9 positions match TRBD1. The germline V gene has CDR1 MNHNS and CDR2 SASEGT. The V and J ends lost 3 bases and 5 bases, in that order; junction bases with no gene match: 4. The CDR3 length is 14 residues.

This chain links TRBV28 with TRBJ2-2; D perhaps matches TRBD1 (6 bases). The germline V gene encodes CDR1 MDHEN and CDR2 SYDVKM. This CDR3 region has 12 residues. V lost 10 bases to trimming and J lost 8 bases, with 14 bases between them. This CDR3 reads CAIRDINGELFF. The CDR3, as DNA: TGTGCCATAAGGGACATCAATGGGGAGCTGTTTTTT.

This rearrangement joins TRBV5-1 to TRBJ1-3; the D gene is possibly TRBD1 (6 bases). Per germline, CDR1 SGHRS and CDR2 YFSETQ. This CDR3 region has 15 residues. Trimming left V 4 bases short and J 4 bases short, with 15 bases between. The CDR3 here is CASSDLSGAGNTIYF. The CDR3 DNA follows: TGCGCCAGCAGCGACCTGTCAGGGGCGGGAAACACCATATATTTT.

The V call is TRBV21-1, the J call TRBJ2-7; TRBD2, as called in the table, went unchecked against the DNA. TRBV21-1 is a listed pseudogene. CDR3 length: 15 residues. CDR3 nucleotides: TGTGCCAGCAGACCGGCGGGGGGCAGCTCCTACGAGCAGTACTTC. Residues: CASRPAGGSSYEQYF.

The rearrangement joins TRBV5-6 to TRBJ2-7, with TRBD1 identical over 9 bases. The CDR3 is made up of 15 amino acids. Germline V gene lookup returns CDR1 SGHDT and CDR2 YYEEEE. The trim removed 4 bases at V and 7 bases at J, leaving 12 bases unmatched. CDR3 residues: CASSRGTGFPHEQYF. For the CDR3, the DNA is TGTGCCAGCAGCCGAGGGACAGGGTTTCCCCATGAGCAGTACTTC.

This clone has just a few counts. V usage is TRBV6-6 and J usage is TRBJ1-1, with a weak D call TRBD1 (6 bases). CDR3 size: 13 residues. Trimming took off 7 bases at V and 1 base at J, with 10 bases between the two ends. Germline V gene data show CDR1 as MNHNY and CDR2 as SVGAGI (reference sequence). CDR3 sequence reads: CASKPGQNTEAFF. The CDR3 DNA reads TGTGCCAGCAAGCCGGGACAGAACACTGAAGCTTTCTTT.

V gene TRBV7-7 combines with J gene TRBJ2-1; weak D call: TRBD2 (6 bases). V lost 6 bases and J 8 bases, leaving 20 bases between the germline ends. The germline V gene has CDR1 SSHAT and CDR2 FNYEAQ (reference sequence). The length of the CDR3 is 15 residues. The CDR3 coding sequence is TGTGCCAGCAGTAAAACTAGCCCCCCGTGGGATGAGCAGTTCTTC. Amino acid sequence: CASSKTSPPWDEQFF.

V is TRBV2 and J is TRBJ1-2, with 8 nucleotides matching TRBD1. CDR1 is SNHLY and CDR2 is FYNNEI in the germline V gene. The CDR3 contains 15 residues. The trim removed 5 bases at V and 8 bases at J, leaving 13 bases unmatched. CDR3 loop: CASSPGTSGGLGYTF. The DNA for the CDR3 is TGTGCCAGCAGTCCGGGAACCTCAGGGGGCTTAGGCTACACCTTC.

The V gene is TRBV5-5, the J gene TRBJ1-4; no clear D. Looked up from germline, CDR1 is SGHKS and CDR2 is YYEKEE (reference sequence). V lost 1 base, J lost 8 bases, and 15 bases lay in between. This CDR3 spans 15 amino acids. This CDR3 is CASSLFSPSQEKLFF. Here the CDR3 DNA reads TGTGCCAGCAGCTTGTTCTCCCCGAGTCAAGAAAAACTGTTTTTT.

This chain joins TRBV12-3 or TRBV12-4 and TRBJ2-7; 8 bases match TRBD1. V was pared by 3 bases and J by 12 bases, with 10 bases of the junction left unmatched. The CDR3 runs to 13 residues. This chain's CDR3 is CASSFSRVQGGYF. CDR3 sequence (DNA): TGTGCCAGCAGTTTCTCCCGGGTACAGGGGGGGTACTTC.

V gene TRBV7-9 combines with J gene TRBJ1-4; no reliable D call. The CDR3 spans 15 residues. CDR1 SEHNR and CDR2 FQNEAQ come from the germline V gene (reference sequence). V was cut by 0 bases and J by 4 bases, with 9 bases left in between. The CDR3 nucleotides read TGTGCCAGCAGCTTAGCTGGGAGCAGTAATGAAAAACTGTTTTTT. Amino acid sequence: CASSLAGSSNEKLFF.

The chain joins TRBV20-1 to TRBJ1-1; tentatively, D is TRBD1 (5 bases). Per germline, CDR1 DFQATT and CDR2 SNEGSKA (reference sequence). Trimming took 1 base from V and 10 from J, leaving 10 bases between them. The CDR3 runs 11 residues. This CDR3 is CSARGGVGAFF. Here the CDR3 DNA reads TGCAGTGCTAGAGGGGGCGTGGGAGCTTTCTTT.